Below, 21 T cell receptor beta chains from the same sample are listed, as sequenced in a study of graft-versus-host responses after intestinal transplantation. The table came from immunoSEQ multiplex PCR; TCRdb's copy has only in-frame clones and leaves some out. Seen here are over 75,000 clones, around nine tenths observed once, and the top ten hold around 0.35%. Antigen specificity for these receptors is unknown. The sequencing used unstimulated CD4+ T cells sorted from spleen or lymph node cells, collected before intestinal transplant. The receptors come from a human donor who received an intestinal transplant.

This sequence joins TRBV28 and TRBJ2-5, with TRBD1 identical over 11 bases. J lost 3 bases, V lost 6 bases, and 3 bases had no gene match. The CDR3 runs to 14 residues. Germline CDR1 MDHEN, CDR2 SYDVKM. The CDR3 coding sequence is TGTGCCAGCAGGTGGGACAGGGGGAAAGAGACCCAGTACTTC. Translation: CASRWDRGKETQYF.

The rearrangement uses TRBV29-1 and TRBJ1-2; 10 bases line up with TRBD1. V shed 6 bases, J shed 6 bases, and the junction held 1 base outside the gene matches. The CDR3 loop spans 11 amino acids. Germline V CDR1 and CDR2: SQVTM, ANQGSEA. This CDR3 reads CSVGTGDGYTF. Here the CDR3 DNA reads TGCAGCGTGGGGACAGGGGATGGCTACACCTTC.

The rearrangement joins TRBV6-1 to TRBJ2-2; D remains ambiguous. Germline V lookup: CDR1 MNHNS, CDR2 SASEGT. V shed 7 bases and J shed 5 bases, with 11 bases lying between them. This CDR3 region has 13 residues. The CDR3 sequence: CASMLWATGELFF. CDR3 in DNA: TGTGCCAGCATGCTGTGGGCGACCGGGGAGCTGTTTTTT.

A few counts support this clone. V and J are TRBV5-1 and TRBJ2-3; TRBD2 agrees at 16 bases. The CDR3 contains 15 residues. The V gene's germline CDR1 is SGHRS and CDR2 YFSETQ. The V segment lost 4 bases and the J segment 4 bases; nucleotides outside the gene matches: 0. The CDR3 reads CASSGTSGGADTQYF. The CDR3 coding sequence is TGCGCCAGCAGCGGGACTAGCGGGGGGGCAGATACGCAGTATTTT.

The chain couples TRBV27 to TRBJ1-2; 12 bases are shared with TRBD1. Germline CDR1 reads MNHEY; CDR2 reads SMNVEV (reference sequence). The V and J ends lost 2 bases and 8 bases, in that order; junction bases with no gene match: 6. CDR3 length: 15 residues. CDR3 loop: CASSLGTGGAWGYTF. As DNA, the CDR3 is TGTGCCAGCAGTTTAGGGACAGGGGGCGCGTGGGGCTACACCTTC.

The V gene is TRBV29-1, the J gene TRBJ2-1; 9 bases are shared with TRBD2. The length of the CDR3 is 14 residues. V lost 8 bases and J lost 7; bases outside the gene matches: 12. CDR1 and CDR2 from the germline V gene are SQVTM and ANQGSEA. For the CDR3, the DNA is TGCAGCACCTCCGGGACTAGCTCGTCGAATGAGCAGTTCTTC. Protein: CSTSGTSSSNEQFF.

The chain recombines TRBV5-4 with TRBJ1-2; the match to TRBD1 covers 8 bases. CDR1 and CDR2 (germline): SGHNT, YYREEE (reference sequence). The CDR3 length is 13 residues. The V segment lost 7 bases and the J segment 8 bases; nucleotides outside the gene matches: 10. CDR3 coding DNA: TGTGCCAGCCTGGACAGGGAGCAGGGGGGCTACACCTTC. Encoded protein: CASLDREQGGYTF.

The genes are TRBV28 and TRBJ1-2, with 8 nucleotides matching TRBD1. This CDR3 region has 16 residues. Trimming removed 0 bases from V and 8 bases from J; junction bases left unmatched: 11. CDR1 is MDHEN, CDR2 SYDVKM, per germline. CDR3 sequence (DNA): TGTGCCAGCAGTTTATGGGTCTGGACAGGGTCGGAAGGCTACACCTTC. Amino acid sequence: CASSLWVWTGSEGYTF.

This chain links TRBV9 with TRBJ2-3, with 11 bases identical to TRBD1. With V trimmed by 0 bases and J by 2 bases, 8 bases remained unmatched. This CDR3 region has 18 residues. Germline values: CDR1 SGDLS, CDR2 YYNGEE. CDR3 bases: TGTGCCAGCAGCGTAGGGCCGGTGGACAGGGGGCACACAGATACGCAGTATTTT. It encodes CASSVGPVDRGHTDTQYF.

The genes are TRBV18 and TRBJ1-1; D remains ambiguous. Germline CDR1 KGHSH, CDR2 LQKENI. The CDR3 runs to 13 residues. V gave up 1 base and J gave up 3 bases, with 6 bases separating them. The DNA for the CDR3 is TGTGCCAGCTCACCACGGTCGGACACTGAAGCTTTCTTT. Protein sequence: CASSPRSDTEAFF.

The chain carries TRBV6-1 and TRBJ2-5; the match to TRBD2 covers 12 bases. Trimming at V came to 0 bases and at J to 5 bases, leaving 7 bases not matched to a gene. CDR3 length equals 17 residues. CDR1 is MNHNS and CDR2 is SASEGT in the germline V gene. The CDR3 here is CASSEATSGSRGETQYF. CDR3 in DNA: TGTGCCAGCAGTGAAGCGACTAGCGGGAGTCGGGGCGAGACCCAGTACTTC.

The chain carries TRBV4-1 and TRBJ1-5, with 9 bases lining up with TRBD1. With V trimmed by 1 base and J by 6 bases, 10 bases remained unmatched. There are 17 residues in the CDR3. The germline CDR1 and CDR2 sequences are MGHRA and YSYEKL. The CDR3 DNA follows: TGCGCCAGCAGCCAAGCGTGGGGGGACAGGGAAACTCAGCCCCAGCATTTT. Residues: CASSQAWGDRETQPQHF.

V and J are TRBV18 and TRBJ2-3; 8 positions agree with TRBD1. J lost 1 base, V lost 3 bases, and 3 bases had no gene match. The CDR3 totals 15 residues. In germline, CDR1 is KGHSH, CDR2 LQKENI. The CDR3 here is CASSPQTGGTDTQYF. The CDR3 DNA is TGTGCCAGCTCACCCCAGACAGGGGGCACAGATACGCAGTATTTT. The entire variable domain, with the rest obtained from reference TRBV18 and TRBJ2-3, is as follows: NAGVMQNPRHLVRRRGQEARLRCSPMKGHSHVYWYRQLPEEGLKFMVYLQKENIIDESGMPKERFSAEFPKEGPSILRIQQVVRGDSAAYFCASSPQTGGTDTQYFGPGTRLTVL.

The chain has TRBV6-5 and TRBJ1-1; D might be TRBD1 (5 bases). Deletions cut 5 bases from V and 3 bases from J, with 10 bases between. The CDR3 consists of 13 residues. Germline V gene lookup returns CDR1 MNHEY and CDR2 SVGAGI. The CDR3 here is CASSQGRDTEAFF. CDR3 nucleotide sequence: TGTGCCAGCAGTCAGGGCAGGGACACTGAAGCTTTCTTT.

The V gene is TRBV15, the J gene TRBJ1-5; no clear D. This CDR3 is 12 amino acids long. Germline CDR1 and CDR2: LNHNV and YYDKDF (reference sequence). V was pared by 5 bases and J by 10 bases, with 12 bases between. The DNA for the CDR3 is TGTGCCACCAGCGGGGAGGTGGGACCCCAGCATTTT. It specifies CATSGEVGPQHF.

The gene calls are TRBV28 and TRBJ1-4; tentative D call: TRBD1 (5 bases). Germline lookup yields CDR1 MDHEN and CDR2 SYDVKM. V was shortened by 6 bases and J by 0 bases, with 11 bases between the two germline ends. The CDR3 loop spans 15 amino acids. The CDR3 loop is CASRPRGATNEKLFF. In DNA form, the CDR3 reads TGTGCCAGCAGACCTAGGGGTGCAACTAATGAAAAACTGTTTTTT.

The chain links TRBV7-2 to TRBJ1-4; unclear D gene. CDR3 length: 16 amino acids. The germline V gene has CDR1 SGHTA and CDR2 FQGNSA. Trimming took off 2 bases at V and 0 bases at J, with 10 bases between the two ends. The CDR3 DNA sequence: TGTGCCAGCAGCTTAAGCAGGTCCGCAACTAATGAAAAACTGTTTTTT. Translating gives CASSLSRSATNEKLFF.

The V call is TRBV2, the J call TRBJ1-1, with D possibly matching TRBD1 (6 bases). Per the germline V gene, CDR1 is SNHLY and CDR2 is FYNNEI. This CDR3 has 13 residues. The germline V and J ends were trimmed by 6 bases and 6 bases, with 14 bases remaining between them. The CDR3 is CASRSRGLAEAFF. The CDR3 nucleotides are TGTGCCAGCAGGTCCAGGGGATTGGCTGAAGCTTTCTTT.

J is TRBJ1-2 and V is TRBV6-6; D not certain. CDR1 is MNHNY and CDR2 is SVGAGI in the germline V gene (reference sequence). Trimming left V 7 bases short and J 3 bases short, with 15 bases between. CDR3 length: 14 amino acids. CDR3 loop: CASTHPSEDYGYTF. CDR3 in DNA: TGTGCCAGCACCCACCCCTCCGAGGACTATGGCTACACCTTC.

This chain connects TRBV4-1 to TRBJ2-3; maybe TRBD1 (5 bases). Germline V gene lookup returns CDR1 MGHRA and CDR2 YSYEKL. Deletions cut 1 base from V and 4 bases from J, with 12 bases between. This CDR3 spans 15 amino acids. In DNA, the CDR3 is TGCGCCAGCAGCCAAGGGGGCACCTCGGCAGATACGCAGTATTTT. This translates into CASSQGGTSADTQYF.

This clone has just a few counts. This sequence joins TRBV28 and TRBJ1-4; the D gene is possibly TRBD1 (6 bases). Trimming took off 4 bases at V and 2 bases at J, with 8 bases between the two ends. Germline values: CDR1 MDHEN, CDR2 SYDVKM. CDR3 length equals 14 residues. CDR3 amino acids: CASSSGGTNEKLFF. The CDR3 DNA reads TGTGCCAGCAGTTCGGGGGGCACTAATGAAAAACTGTTTTTT. The full variable domain, rest sourced from reference TRBV28 and TRBJ1-4, is DVKVTQSSRYLVKRTGEKVFLECVQDMDHENMFWYRQDPGLGLRLIYFSYDVKMKEKGDIPEGYSVSREKKERFSLILESASTNQTSMYLCASSSGGTNEKLFFGSGTQLSVL.